The clone carrying this TCR beta chain was seen only once. Its cognate antigen is unknown. Using immunoSEQ multiplex PCR, the repertoire was profiled, and TCRdb retains in-frame clones only, with some absent. The top ten clones hold 0.75% of a sample with approximately 66,000 clones, roughly 85% of them seen once. The CDR3 covers 16 residues. V lost 4 bases and J lost 4; bases outside the gene matches: 11. Germline CDR1 is SNHLY and CDR2 is FYNNEI. This sample is drawn from a study of OX40 agonist ivuxolimab in advanced cancers. Findings of the study overall: Expanded clones were, on average, more numerous in CD8+ T cells than in CD4+. With doses of 0.1 to 3.0 mg/kg, CD4+ and CD8+ blood T cells had undergone clonal expansion by week 6.

This clonotype was obtained from an adult with an advanced solid tumor such as melanoma, head and neck, liver or kidney cancer. This sequence joins TRBV2 and TRBJ1-2; 8 bases agree with TRBD1. The material was CD4+ or CD8+ T cells sorted from blood, obtained in a trial of the OX40 agonist ivuxolimab. CDR3 bases: TGTGCCAGCAGTGGGACCCGGACAGGGATTAGCTATGGCTACACCTTC. Residues: CASSGTRTGISYGYTF.